This T cell receptor beta chain appears in the sequencing data of a study of technical replicates of blood from a handful of donors. Clones were sequenced by immunoSEQ multiplex PCR, and TCRdb holds only the in-frame ones, with some missing. The sample shows around 100,000 clones, approximately 94% of them seen only once. Germline lookup yields CDR1 SGHVS and CDR2 FNYEAQ. The CDR3 totals 16 residues. V was pared by 5 bases and J by 3 bases, with 7 bases of the junction left unmatched. This receptor was taken from a human donor in good health. The source material was T cells isolated from PBMCs. The genes are TRBV7-6 and TRBJ1-4, with 9 bases identical to TRBD1. CDR3 protein: CASSNRQGGSNEKLFF. In DNA, the CDR3 is TGTGCCAGCAGCAATCGACAGGGGGGGTCTAATGAAAAACTGTTTTTT. The entire variable domain, with the rest obtained from reference TRBV7-6 and TRBJ1-4, is as follows: GAGVSQSPRYKVTKRGQDVALRCDPISGHVSLYWYRQALGQGPEFLTYFNYEAQQDKSGLPNDRFSAERPEGSISTLTIQRTEQRDSAMYRCASSNRQGGSNEKLFFGSGTQLSVL.